These 14 T cell receptor beta chains were all obtained from the same sample, sequenced in a study of cytomegalovirus exposure and HLA in healthy donors. PCR employed 60 Vbeta and 13 Jbeta primers. The repertoire was sequenced with immunoSEQ multiplex PCR; TCRdb's copy has only in-frame clones and lacks some. In the table there are 130,000 or so clones, 76% of which are singletons. The sample was PBMCs. Source of these receptors: a man aged 35 to 55 in good health and CMV-seronegative.

This chain links TRBV15 with TRBJ2-5; 11 bases are shared with TRBD1. Germline CDR1 is LNHNV and CDR2 is YYDKDF (reference sequence). This CDR3 region has 16 residues. Trimming took 5 bases from V and 5 from J; bases not matched to a gene: 10. The CDR3 DNA sequence: TGTGCCACCAGCGGAAACTCGGACAGGGGGCAGGAGACCCAGTACTTC. This translates into CATSGNSDRGQETQYF.

In regard to this clone: Other DNA sequences in this specimen translate into the identical CDR3. Written as DNA, the CDR3 is TGCGCCAGCAGCTTGGAAGCAGGGTATGGCTACACCTTC. This codes for CASSLEAGYGYTF. The chain carries TRBV5-1 and TRBJ1-2; tentatively, D is TRBD1 (5 bases). Germline loops: CDR1 SGHRS, CDR2 YFSETQ. This CDR3 has 13 residues. V lost 0 bases, J lost 5 bases, and 8 bases lay in between.

The chain combines TRBV30 with TRBJ1-1, with D unresolved. Germline CDR1 reads GTSNPN; CDR2 reads SVGIG (reference sequence). The length of the CDR3 is 15 residues. The germline V and J ends were trimmed by 3 bases and 1 base, with 15 bases remaining between them. CDR3 sequence: CAWSLELSKNTEAFF. DNA of the CDR3: TGTGCCTGGAGCCTAGAACTAAGTAAGAACACTGAAGCTTTCTTT.

The V and J genes are TRBV4-1 and TRBJ1-4; D gene uncertain. This CDR3 region has 15 residues. Deletions cut 0 bases from V and 8 bases from J, with 13 bases between. CDR1 and CDR2 from the germline V gene are MGHRA and YSYEKL. CDR3 DNA sequence: TGCGCCAGCAGCCAAGAGGGTCACAGTCTCGAAAAACTGTTTTTT. It translates to CASSQEGHSLEKLFF.

This clone was observed once. CDR3 loop: CASSPGTGGINEQFF. Written as DNA, the CDR3 is TGTGCCAGCTCACCAGGGACAGGTGGTATCAATGAGCAGTTCTTC. V usage is TRBV18 and J usage is TRBJ2-1, with 8 bases aligning to TRBD1. Trimming at V came to 2 bases and at J to 6 bases, leaving 6 bases not matched to a gene. This CDR3 contains 15 residues. Germline loops: CDR1 KGHSH, CDR2 LQKENI. Supplemented by reference TRBV18 and TRBJ2-1, the full variable domain reads NAGVMQNPRHLVRRRGQEARLRCSPMKGHSHVYWYRQLPEEGLKFMVYLQKENIIDESGMPKERFSAEFPKEGPSILRIQQVVRGDSAAYFCASSPGTGGINEQFFGPGTRLTVL.

The genes are TRBV4-2 and TRBJ2-3; possibly TRBD1 for D (6 bases). Trimming took 0 bases from V and 2 from J, leaving 12 bases between them. The CDR3 sequence is 16 residues long. From germline, CDR1 is LGHNA and CDR2 YNFKEQ. The CDR3 bases are TGTGCCAGCAGCCAAGAAGCCGGGGACACCACAGATACGCAGTATTTT. This encodes CASSQEAGDTTDTQYF.

V usage is TRBV7-7 and J usage is TRBJ2-1, with D tentatively TRBD1 (6 bases). Germline values: CDR1 SSHAT, CDR2 FNYEAQ (reference sequence). The CDR3 runs to 14 residues. Trimming took 1 base from V and 8 from J, leaving 12 bases between them. The CDR3 sequence: CASSLGVQGDEQFF. The CDR3 DNA sequence: TGTGCCAGCAGCTTAGGCGTACAGGGAGATGAGCAGTTCTTC.

V is TRBV5-4 and J is TRBJ2-6; TRBD1 is a possible D gene (6 bases). The CDR3 length is 14 residues. CDR1 and CDR2 from the germline V gene are SGHNT and YYREEE (reference sequence). Trimming pared 4 bases from V and 3 bases from J, leaving 8 bases between. The CDR3 DNA reads as TGTGCCAGCAGCCCAGGGGTTGGGGCCAACGTCCTGACTTTC. Amino acids: CASSPGVGANVLTF.

The chain recombines TRBV7-6 with TRBJ1-5, with TRBD1 matching 8 bases. With V trimmed by 1 base and J by 4 bases, 18 bases remained unmatched. Looked up from germline, CDR1 is SGHVS and CDR2 is FNYEAQ. The CDR3 contains 20 residues. This chain's CDR3 is CASSLGRAGGGGYFNQPQHF. The CDR3, as DNA: TGTGCCAGCAGCTTAGGTCGGGCAGGGGGCGGAGGGTATTTTAATCAGCCCCAGCATTTT.

The chain joins TRBV2 to TRBJ2-5; tentatively, D is TRBD2 (7 bases). The CDR3 extends over 15 amino acids. CDR1 is SNHLY, CDR2 FYNNEI, per germline. Trimming removed 0 bases from V and 8 bases from J, with 16 bases in between. Written as DNA, the CDR3 is TGTGCCAGCAGTGAAGCGATGGGGGCGGGGGTTACCCAGTACTTC. Translation: CASSEAMGAGVTQYF.

V is TRBV15 and J is TRBJ2-7, with TRBD2 as a possible D gene (6 bases). Germline CDR1 reads LNHNV; CDR2 reads YYDKDF (reference sequence). The CDR3 covers 15 residues. V was clipped by 6 bases and J by 0 bases, with 15 bases between them. The CDR3: CATRRDFPTSYEQYF. The CDR3, as DNA: TGTGCCACCAGGCGGGACTTTCCTACCTCCTACGAGCAGTACTTC.

V gene TRBV30 combines with J gene TRBJ2-1; 7 nucleotides match TRBD1. V gave up 1 base and J gave up 4 bases; unmatched junction bases: 4. The germline V gene has CDR1 GTSNPN and CDR2 SVGIG (reference sequence). The CDR3 is 14 amino acids. DNA for the CDR3: TGTGCCTGGAGTGCGGGACAGACATACAATGAGCAGTTCTTC. It translates to CAWSAGQTYNEQFF.

The V and J genes are TRBV4-2 and TRBJ1-6, with 8 bases lining up with TRBD1. This CDR3 has 17 residues. Germline assignment: CDR1 LGHNA and CDR2 YNFKEQ. V lost 0 bases, J lost 7 bases, and 8 bases stayed unmatched. The CDR3 region is CASSQDTNRGVNSPLHF. For the CDR3, the DNA is TGTGCCAGCAGCCAAGATACGAACAGGGGGGTAAATTCACCCCTCCACTTT.

V and J are TRBV28 and TRBJ1-5; the match to TRBD1 covers 7 bases. CDR1 and CDR2 from the germline V gene are MDHEN and SYDVKM. The CDR3 contains 14 residues. V lost 6 bases to trimming and J lost 5 bases; unmatched junction nucleotides: 7. The CDR3 DNA sequence: TGTGCCAGCAGCCCAGACAGGGTGGATCAGCCCCAGCATTTT. It encodes CASSPDRVDQPQHF.